Listed below are T cell receptor beta chains from one sample, sequenced in a study of post-analysis software for immune sequencing data. Using its own MiXCR run on the PCR reads, TCRdb lists one record per CDR3 protein. The sample includes some 800,000 distinct CDR3 sequences, about half of them seen just once. The material sequenced was blood. The receptors here all came from a girl aged 10 to 17 with multiple sclerosis. Both conserved end residues are part of each CDR3.

V gene: TRBV20-1; J gene: TRBJ2-7; CDR3 protein: CSARETASYEQYF
V gene: TRBV5-5; J gene: TRBJ2-1; CDR3 protein: CASSVEGNRPYSNNEQFF
V gene: TRBV5-5; J gene: TRBJ2-1; CDR3 protein: CASQVPYNEQFF
V gene: TRBV20-1; J gene: .; CDR3 protein: CSARDILEQYF
V gene: TRBV7-6; J gene: TRBJ2-1; CDR3 protein: CASSPDPGTGYNEQFF
V gene: TRBV20-1; J gene: TRBJ2-7; CDR3 protein: CSAGRQGLPYEQYF
V gene: TRBV5-1; J gene: TRBJ1-5; CDR3 protein: CASSDGTDNQPQHF
V gene: TRBV7-9; J gene: TRBJ1-2; CDR3 protein: CASSSPIDDGYTF
V gene: TRBV6-1; J gene: TRBJ2-1; CDR3 protein: CASSVVRHWDEQFF
V gene: TRBV7-3; J gene: TRBJ2-5; CDR3 protein: CASSPPGAMHVETQYF
V gene: TRBV20-1; J gene: TRBJ2-3; CDR3 protein: CSARDYGRETDTQYF
V gene: TRBV12-3/TRBV12-4; J gene: TRBJ1-4; CDR3 protein: CASSKRQSYMSEKLFF
V gene: TRBV28; J gene: TRBJ2-7; CDR3 protein: CASSMGLAGVGYEQYF
V gene: TRBV20-1; J gene: TRBJ2-1; CDR3 protein: CSARGWGNEQFF
V gene: TRBV12-3/TRBV12-4; J gene: TRBJ2-7; CDR3 protein: CASGQTGNEQYF
V gene: TRBV6-1; J gene: TRBJ1-1; CDR3 protein: CAGREGAGTEAFF
V gene: TRBV7-2; J gene: TRBJ2-5; CDR3 protein: CASSLETSGRETQYF
V gene: TRBV30; J gene: TRBJ2-3; CDR3 protein: CAWSAFLTDTQYF
V gene: TRBV3-1; J gene: TRBJ2-5; CDR3 protein: CASSQVGTGKETQYF
V gene: TRBV15; J gene: TRBJ2-5; CDR3 protein: CATSDPYRVSGKETQYF
V gene: TRBV20-1; J gene: .; CDR3 protein: CSAPISGEETQYF
V gene: TRBV4-1; J gene: TRBJ2-7; CDR3 protein: CASSQAGGANSYEQYF